Listed below are T cell receptor beta chains from one sample, sequenced in a study of cytomegalovirus exposure and HLA in healthy donors. The table came from immunoSEQ multiplex PCR; TCRdb's copy has only in-frame clones and leaves some out. Here the sample spans about 150,000 clones, 76% being singletons. Source material: PBMCs. These receptors were obtained from a woman in her thirties or forties in good health and CMV-seronegative. Both conserved end residues are part of each CDR3. The order of the fields is V gene, J gene, CDR3 length, D gene, clone size, CDR3 DNA, CDR3 protein. D genes are given only for firm matches. The size field is filled for only some rows; it gives once, few, many or a size class.

>TRBV5-1|TRBJ1-1|13|.|.
TGCGCCAGCAGCAAGGGCAGGGACACTGAAGCTTTCTTT
CASSKGRDTEAFF
>TRBV19|TRBJ1-5|16|TRBD1|.
TGTGCCAGTAGTATAGGGGACAGGGTTAGCAATCAGCCCCAGCATTTT
CASSIGDRVSNQPQHF
>TRBV5-4|TRBJ2-1|15|TRBD2|.
TGTGCCAGCAGCTTGTACCTAGCGGGAGGAGGGGAGCAGTTCTTC
CASSLYLAGGGEQFF
>TRBV7-2|TRBJ2-1|14|.|.
TGTGCCAGCAGCTTGGGCACTCATTACAATGAGCAGTTCTTC
CASSLGTHYNEQFF
>TRBV28|TRBJ2-4|16|.|once
TGTGCCAGCAGTTTATACGGAGATATAGCCAAAAACATTCAGTACTTC
CASSLYGDIAKNIQYF
>TRBV5-1|TRBJ2-7|15|.|.
TGCGCCAGCAGCTTTTCCGGGACATCCGAATACGAGCAGTACTTC
CASSFSGTSEYEQYF
>TRBV28|TRBJ1-2|16|TRBD1|few
TGTGCCAGCAGTTTATGGACAGGGAGTACTAACTATGGCTACACCTTC
CASSLWTGSTNYGYTF
>TRBV6-6|TRBJ2-5|14|.|once
TGTGCCAGCAGTTACTCGCTAGCAGGAGAGACCCAGTACTTC
CASSYSLAGETQYF
>TRBV7-2|TRBJ1-2|13|.|.
TGTGCCAGCAGCGAGACAGGTCCCTATGGCTACACCTTC
CASSETGPYGYTF
>TRBV5-1|TRBJ2-1|14|.|.
TGCGCCAGCAGCTTGGAACAGGGTTTTAACGAGCAGTTCTTC
CASSLEQGFNEQFF
>TRBV5-1|TRBJ1-1|15|TRBD1|once
TGCGCCAGCAGCCTGGGACAGGGGAAGAACACTGAAGCTTTCTTT
CASSLGQGKNTEAFF
>TRBV7-2|TRBJ2-2|16|TRBD2|.
TGTGCCAGCACCGCAGAGGCGGGAGGCTACACCGGGGAGCTGTTTTTT
CASTAEAGGYTGELFF
>TRBV5-1|TRBJ2-7|13|.|once
TGCGCCAGCAGCTTGGGAGAATCCTACGAGCAGTACTTC
CASSLGESYEQYF
>TRBV2|TRBJ1-1|13|.|.
TGTGCCAGCAGTGACCAGGGAAACACTGAAGCTTTCTTT
CASSDQGNTEAFF
>TRBV7-8|TRBJ2-7|14|.|.
TGTGCCAGCAGCCCCCCGCCCGGGGGTGGCGAGCAGTACTTC
CASSPPPGGGEQYF
>TRBV19|TRBJ1-6|17|TRBD1|.
TGTGCCAGCGGCCGGGACAGGAGGAACCTGTGGAATTCACCCCTCCACTTT
CASGRDRRNLWNSPLHF
>TRBV28|TRBJ1-4|15|TRBD1|.
TGTGCCAGCAGACGAGCCGGGACAGGGAGCGAAAAACTGTTTTTT
CASRRAGTGSEKLFF
>TRBV10-2|TRBJ1-1|14|TRBD1|.
TGCGCCAGCAGTGCTACAGGGGGATTGACTAAAGCTTTCTTT
CASSATGGLTKAFF
>TRBV9|TRBJ1-1|14|.|.
TGTGCCAGCAGCCTGAGCGTGTTCGACACTGAAGCTTTCTTT
CASSLSVFDTEAFF
>TRBV29-1|TRBJ1-1|13|.|.
TGCAGCGGTACGACAGGTTACAACACTGAAGCTTTCTTT
CSGTTGYNTEAFF
>TRBV28|TRBJ1-2|13|.|.
TGTGCCAGCAGTTTATTGGCGGGGTATGGCTACACCTTC
CASSLLAGYGYTF
>TRBV6-1|TRBJ2-1|14|.|.
TGTGCCAGCAGTGCCCGACAGGAGAACAATGAGCAGTTCTTC
CASSARQENNEQFF
>TRBV15|TRBJ1-6|17|.|.
TGTGCCACCAGCAGCTCTTTTGCCTCAGGGGACCTTTCACCCCTCCACTTT
CATSSSFASGDLSPLHF
>TRBV7-9|TRBJ1-4|13|.|.
TGTGCCAGCAGCCTAACCTCATACGAAAAACTGTTTTTT
CASSLTSYEKLFF
>TRBV7-8|TRBJ1-4|12|.|.
TGTGCCAGCAAGATAGGAGGAAAGGAACTGTTTTTT
CASKIGGKELFF
>TRBV10-3|TRBJ2-3|16|TRBD2|.
TGTGCCATCAGTGGACGGACTAGCGGTAGCACAGATACGCAGTATTTT
CAISGRTSGSTDTQYF
>TRBV28|TRBJ1-3|15|.|few
TGTGCCAGCATCTGGGGGGGCTCCTCTGGAAACACCATATATTTT
CASIWGGSSGNTIYF
>TRBV7-8|TRBJ1-5|15|.|.
TGTGCCAGCAGCTTAGTCCGAGTCAGGGAGGGTCCCCAGCATTTT
CASSLVRVREGPQHF
>TRBV19|TRBJ1-5|16|TRBD1|.
TGTGCCAGTAGTACTGGACAGGGTGTGGGCAATCAGCCCCAGCATTTT
CASSTGQGVGNQPQHF
>TRBV6-1|TRBJ2-3|16|TRBD2|.
TGTGCCAGCAGTGAATTAGCGGGAGGGATCACAGATACGCAGTATTTT
CASSELAGGITDTQYF
>TRBV18|TRBJ1-1|12|.|.
TGTGCCAGCTCAATCAGGGACACGAAAGCTTTCTTT
CASSIRDTKAFF
>TRBV10-3|TRBJ2-3|14|TRBD1|.
TGTGCCATCAGGTCGGACAGGGTGACAGATACGCAGTATTTT
CAIRSDRVTDTQYF
>TRBV4-1|TRBJ1-1|15|TRBD1|.
TGCGCCAGCAGCCACCAGACAGGGACGAACACTGAAGCTTTCTTT
CASSHQTGTNTEAFF
>TRBV2|TRBJ2-7|15|.|.
TGTGCCAGCAGTGAAGGACAGGTTCCCTCCTACGAGCAGTACTTC
CASSEGQVPSYEQYF
>TRBV19|TRBJ1-2|13|.|.
TGTGCCAGTAGTATCGCAGGCCTATACGGCTACACCTTC
CASSIAGLYGYTF
>TRBV6-6|TRBJ1-1|14|.|few
TGTGCCAGCAGTTACTCGACAAGGAACACTGAAGCTTTCTTT
CASSYSTRNTEAFF
>TRBV7-2|TRBJ2-7|12|.|.
TGTGCCAGCAGCCCAGGGGAATACGAGCAGTACTTC
CASSPGEYEQYF
>TRBV6-1|TRBJ2-1|13|.|.
TGTGCCAGCAGTTTACGGAGGGGGCAGGAGCAGTTCTTC
CASSLRRGQEQFF
>TRBV27|TRBJ1-1|16|TRBD1|once
TGTGCCAGCAGTCCTTTCCCGGGACAGCCGAACACTGAAGCTTTCTTT
CASSPFPGQPNTEAFF
>TRBV2|TRBJ2-7|11|.|.
TGTGCCAGCAGTGCTCCTCCCGAGCAGTACTTC
CASSAPPEQYF
>TRBV15|TRBJ1-1|14|TRBD1|few
TGTGCCACCAGCACACAGGGGGTGGACACTGAAGCTTTCTTT
CATSTQGVDTEAFF
>TRBV6-1|TRBJ1-3|15|TRBD1|.
TGTGCCAGCAGTCCCCGGGACAGAGAAGGAAACACCATATATTTT
CASSPRDREGNTIYF
>TRBV4-1|TRBJ2-4|17|TRBD2|.
TGCGCCAGCAGCCCGACGCGGGGAGGGCGGGCCAAAAACATTCAGTACTTC
CASSPTRGGRAKNIQYF
>TRBV19|TRBJ1-2|12|TRBD1|once
TGTGCCAGTAGTACACAGGGGGGAGGCTACACCTTC
CASSTQGGGYTF
>TRBV5-4|TRBJ2-5|15|TRBD2|.
TGTGCCAGCAGCCAAGAGCGGGGGGGCCCCGAGACCCAGTACTTC
CASSQERGGPETQYF
>TRBV29-1|TRBJ1-3|16|TRBD1|.
TGCAGCGTTGCCGGAGGACAGGGAACCGTACGAAACACCATATATTTT
CSVAGGQGTVRNTIYF
>TRBV9|TRBJ2-7|15|.|.
TGTGCCAGCAGCACAGGGGGGGCCGGGTTCTACGAGCAGTACTTC
CASSTGGAGFYEQYF
>TRBV5-1|TRBJ2-2|16|TRBD2|.
TGCGCCAGCAGCCCCAGACTAGCGGGAGCAACCGGGGAGCTGTTTTTT
CASSPRLAGATGELFF
>TRBV6-1|TRBJ2-1|13|TRBD1|.
TGTGCGTCCGGGACAGGGGTATACAATGAGCAGTTCTTC
CASGTGVYNEQFF
>TRBV7-9|TRBJ2-5|16|TRBD1|.
TGTGCCAGCAGATATACAGGGGGCGCAGAGACTGAGACCCAGTACTTC
CASRYTGGAETETQYF
>TRBV4-1|TRBJ2-7|16|.|once
TGCGCCAGCAGCCAAGGGGTTCTGGGGCTTGCCTACGAGCAGTACTTC
CASSQGVLGLAYEQYF
>TRBV5-1|TRBJ2-5|15|TRBD1|.
TGCGCCAGCAGCCCCCGGGCAGGGGGCATAGAGACCCAGTACTTC
CASSPRAGGIETQYF